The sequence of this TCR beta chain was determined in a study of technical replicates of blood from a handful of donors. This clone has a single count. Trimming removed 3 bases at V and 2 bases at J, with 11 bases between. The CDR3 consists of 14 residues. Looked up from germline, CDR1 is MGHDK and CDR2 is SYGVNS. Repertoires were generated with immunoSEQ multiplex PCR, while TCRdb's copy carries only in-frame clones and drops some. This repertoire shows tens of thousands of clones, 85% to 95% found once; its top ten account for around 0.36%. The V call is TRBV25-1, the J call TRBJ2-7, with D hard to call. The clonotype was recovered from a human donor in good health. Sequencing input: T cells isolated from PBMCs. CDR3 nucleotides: TGTGCCAGCAGTGAGTTTCGAGCGCCCTACGAGCAGTACTTC. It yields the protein CASSEFRAPYEQYF.